This TCR beta chain was found in a study of T cell responses to AZD1222 COVID-19 vaccine. V was pared by 0 bases and J by 7 bases, with 6 bases between. This CDR3 spans 12 amino acids. CDR1 is GTSNPN and CDR2 is SVGIG in the germline V gene (reference sequence). Assay: immunoSEQ multiplex PCR; the TCRdb copy retains only in-frame clones and omits some. The table shows about 130,000 clones, with around 93% occurring only once. Findings and limits, study-wide: A reported finding is that nearly half of spike-specific TCRs target unmutated variant regions.

As regards this clone: Its antigen is not identified.

Analysis merged second doses at about 4 or about 12 weeks. Specimen: peripheral blood, collected 28 days after the second AZD1222 dose. The chain carries TRBV30 and TRBJ2-2; D is uncertain. The source is an adult who received the AZD1222 COVID-19 vaccine. The DNA for the CDR3 is TGTGCCTGGAGTGTGGTGGTCGGGGAGCTGTTTTTT. This codes for CAWSVVVGELFF. The full variable domain, in which reference TRBV30 and TRBJ2-2 provide the parts outside the CDR3, is SQTIHQWPATLVQPVGSPLSLECTVEGTSNPNLYWYRQAAGRGLQLLFYSVGIGQISSEVPQNLSASRPQDRQFILSSKKLLLSDSGFYLCAWSVVVGELFFGEGSRLTVL.